This section outlines one TCR beta chain sequence together with its context. As yet, its antigen is unknown. This entry is derived from a study of cytomegalovirus exposure and HLA in healthy donors. Study observations and caveats: Certain indistinguishable V segments, among them TRBV6-2 and TRBV6-3, were excluded. Some highly shared sequence variants likely arose as a pipeline artifact.

The CDR3 loop spans 14 amino acids. The junction had 3 bases not matched to a gene; V was cut back by 6 bases and J by 0 bases. The germline CDR1 and CDR2 sequences are MNHNS and SASEGT. Primers included in the PCR were 60 Vbeta and 13 Jbeta primers. Clones were sequenced by immunoSEQ multiplex PCR, and TCRdb holds only the in-frame ones, with some missing. The data show 180,000 or so clones, just over 70% seen once. V is TRBV6-1 and J is TRBJ2-3; 7 bases line up with TRBD1. Sequencing was performed on PBMCs. The sequence was obtained from a human donor in good health. The CDR3 DNA reads TGTGCCAGCAGGAAGGGACAGAGCACAGATACGCAGTATTTT. Translated, it gives CASRKGQSTDTQYF.